This TCR beta chain was recovered during a study of blood T cell repertoires in COVID-19. Study-level information: Spain, Italy and the United States supplied samples that represented acute and convalescent COVID-19. The cDNA or gDNA used as material had been derived from T cells, B-cell-depleted T cells, or PBMCs.

The CDR3 covers 15 residues. V was shortened by 2 bases and J by 2 bases, with 12 bases between the two germline ends. Germline CDR1 is MGHRA and CDR2 is YSYEKL. In the source study's methods: By means of reference gene primer amplification, nucleated cell counts were estimated. Clones were read by immunoSEQ multiplex PCR, and TCRdb kept only the in-frame ones, dropping some. V and J calls and clone size are those listed in that table; D and trimming were worked out from the DNA. The sample has under 450,000 clones, roughly four fifths seen once. What was sequenced was peripheral blood. This clonotype was sampled from a human donor with acute or convalescent COVID-19. The donor label of this sample is uncertain. The rearrangement links TRBV4-1 to TRBJ2-5; perhaps TRBD2 as D (6 bases). CDR3 coding DNA: TGCGCCAGCAGCCAATATCGCGGGGTACAAGAGACCCAGTACTTC. Translated: CASSQYRGVQETQYF.